This T cell receptor beta chain was recovered during a study of OX40 agonist ivuxolimab in advanced cancers. About the study: Every 2 weeks, patients got intravenous ivuxolimab at one of six dose levels (0.01-10 mg/kg). Dose-escalation subjects each had hepatocellular carcinoma, melanoma, renal cell or head and neck cancer.

About this clone itself: Its cognate antigen is unknown. The limits of the CDR3 on the DNA are not certain, so only TCRdb's listed CDR3 is given.

The germline V gene has CDR1 PRHDT and CDR2 FYEKMQ (reference sequence). The CDR3 adds up to 14 amino acids, both ends counted. Assay used: immunoSEQ multiplex PCR; TCRdb lists only in-frame clones, some missing. This sample has some 90,000 clones; approximately 91% occur once, and the top ten carry around 0.35%. Study results and caveats: It was not determined which antigens were specifically recognized by the peripheral T cells that had undergone clonal expansion.

The chain combines TRBV13 with TRBJ1-3; TRBD1 reflects the table's D call only, with no check against the DNA. This TCR was recovered from an adult with an advanced solid tumor such as melanoma, head and neck, liver or kidney cancer. The input for sequencing was CD4+ or CD8+ T cells sorted from blood, taken in a trial of the OX40 agonist ivuxolimab. CDR3 sequence: CASSFGQGGNTIYF.